These T cell receptor beta chains were read from a single sample in a study of healthy donors' naive CD4 and CD8 T cells. TCRdb processed the reads anew with MiXCR; each CDR3 protein has one entry. Among approximately 180,000 distinct CDR3 sequences listed, under 85% were seen once. Sequencing was done on a sample of naive CD4+ and CD8+ T cells sorted from blood, pooled from several donors. These TCRs come from a pool of human donors in good health; the sample pools cells from several healthy donors. CDR3s include the opening cysteine and the closing phenylalanine or tryptophan. Each record gives: J gene, V gene, clone size, D gene, CDR3 protein, CDR3 DNA. A D gene is named only where the DNA matches it firmly. Clone size is stated in some rows and not others, as once, few, many or a class when expanded.

>TRBJ2-7|TRBV28|NA|TRBD2
CATFPSSGRDFRSYEQYF
TGTGCCACCTTCCCCTCTAGCGGGAGGGACTTTCGGTCCTACGAGCAGTACTTC
>TRBJ2-1|TRBV7-8|few|TRBD1
CASSLAARQGRNEQFF
TGTGCCAGCAGCTTAGCCGCGCGACAGGGGAGGAATGAGCAGTTCTTC
>TRBJ1-1|TRBV5-1|NA|NA
CASSLTWDGLNTEAFF
TGCGCCAGCAGCCTCACGTGGGACGGGTTGAACACTGAAGCTTTCTTT
>TRBJ1-1|TRBV19|NA|TRBD1
CASSYGQGGEAFF
TGTGCCAGTAGTTATGGACAGGGGGGAGAGGCTTTCTTT
>TRBJ2-1|TRBV29-1|NA|TRBD1
CSVEDGDRGFSYNEQFF
TGCAGCGTTGAAGACGGTGACAGGGGGTTCTCCTACAATGAGCAGTTCTTC
>TRBJ1-1|TRBV12-3/TRBV12-4|few|NA
CASSFPAAMNTEAFF
TGTGCCAGCAGTTTCCCCGCAGCGATGAACACTGAAGCTTTCTTT
>TRBJ2-1|TRBV6-5|once|NA
CASSINDREQFF
TGTGCCAGCAGCATTAATGACAGGGAGCAGTTCTTC
>TRBJ2-7|TRBV11-2|few|NA
CASSLVRAVSYEQYF
TGTGCCAGCAGCTTAGTGAGGGCCGTCTCCTACGAGCAGTACTTC
>TRBJ1-6|TRBV20-1|NA|TRBD1
CSAREGTGGNSPLHF
TGCAGTGCTAGAGAGGGGACAGGAGGTAATTCACCCCTCCACTTT
>TRBJ2-7|TRBV6-5|NA|TRBD1
CASSAPGQAYEQYF
TGTGCCAGCAGTGCCCCGGGACAGGCCTACGAGCAGTACTTC
>TRBJ2-1|TRBV27|NA|NA
CASSLGLEQFF
TGTGCCAGCAGTTTGGGACTTGAGCAGTTCTTC
>TRBJ2-2|TRBV29-1|NA|TRBD1
CSVRDSANTGELFF
TGCAGCGTAAGGGACAGCGCGAACACCGGGGAGCTGTTTTTT
>TRBJ1-2|TRBV18|NA|NA
CASSPTPWGIDGYTF
TGTGCCAGCTCACCCACGCCCTGGGGTATTGATGGCTACACCTTC
>TRBJ1-2|TRBV5-5|once|TRBD1
CASSLGTGEVQYGYTF
TGTGCCAGCAGCTTAGGGACAGGGGAGGTCCAATATGGCTACACCTTC
>TRBJ2-4|TRBV19|NA|NA
CASSIADGIQYF
TGTGCCAGTAGTATCGCGGACGGCATTCAATACTTC
>TRBJ2-5|TRBV5-6|NA|NA
CASNDEPQETQYF
TGTGCCAGCAACGACGAACCCCAAGAGACCCAGTACTTC
>TRBJ1-5|TRBV29-1|NA|NA
CSAQRGIEPQHF
TGCAGCGCCCAGAGGGGTATCGAGCCCCAGCATTTT
>TRBJ1-5|TRBV19|NA|NA
CASSIEGFISNQPQHF
TGTGCCAGTAGTATAGAAGGATTTATTAGCAATCAGCCCCAGCATTTT
>TRBJ1-1|TRBV7-2|NA|NA
CASSWVRANTEAFF
TGTGCCAGCAGCTGGGTCAGGGCGAACACTGAAGCTTTCTTT
>TRBJ2-1|TRBV4-2|NA|TRBD1
CASSPDRGEQFF
TGTGCCAGCAGCCCGGACAGGGGGGAGCAGTTCTTC
>TRBJ1-5|TRBV5-4|once|TRBD1
CASSSGGSSPNQPQHF
TGTGCCAGCAGTTCAGGGGGTTCCTCGCCCAATCAGCCCCAGCATTTT
>TRBJ1-2|TRBV29-1|NA|NA
CSVDKEVAGGYTF
TGCAGCGTTGATAAGGAGGTCGCAGGTGGCTACACCTTC
>TRBJ2-5|TRBV5-4|NA|TRBD1
CASSNRDSKETQYF
TGTGCCAGCAGTAACCGGGACAGCAAAGAGACCCAGTACTTC
>TRBJ2-3|TRBV6-1|once|NA
CASSELVGDTQYF
TGTGCCAGCAGTGAATTAGTCGGAGATACGCAGTATTTT
>TRBJ1-6|TRBV12-3/TRBV12-4|NA|NA
CASSLEGLDSPLHF
TGTGCCAGCAGTTTAGAGGGTTTAGATTCACCCCTCCACTTT
>TRBJ2-1|TRBV27|NA|NA
CASSLPDYNEQFF
TGTGCCAGCAGTTTGCCCGACTACAATGAGCAGTTCTTC
>TRBJ2-7|TRBV29-1|NA|TRBD2
CSVAGLAGSSSYEQYF
TGCAGCGTGGCAGGACTAGCGGGGTCTTCCTCCTACGAGCAGTACTTC
>TRBJ1-5|TRBV12-3/TRBV12-4|NA|TRBD1
CASSLGDSYQPQHF
TGTGCCAGCAGTTTAGGGGACAGTTATCAGCCCCAGCATTTT
>TRBJ2-7|TRBV29-1|NA|TRBD1
CSVEASWTGSEQYF
TGCAGCGTTGAAGCCTCTTGGACAGGGAGCGAGCAGTACTTC
>TRBJ2-7|TRBV5-1|NA|TRBD2
CASSLYLTRGGGSGNEQYF
TGCGCCAGCAGCCTATATCTAACGAGAGGTGGCGGGAGTGGAAACGAGCAGTACTTC
>TRBJ2-7|TRBV19|NA|TRBD1
CATKDRGRDTYEQYF
TGTGCGACGAAGGACAGGGGGCGAGACACCTACGAGCAGTACTTC
>TRBJ1-2|TRBV6-5|NA|NA
CASTANGYGYTF
TGTGCCAGCACGGCCAATGGCTATGGCTACACCTTC
>TRBJ2-1|TRBV29-1|NA|NA
CSVWSVTPNEQFF
TGCAGCGTCTGGAGCGTGACCCCCAATGAGCAGTTCTTC
>TRBJ1-1|TRBV6-5|few|NA
CASSPIGRREAFF
TGTGCCAGCAGTCCAATTGGACGGAGAGAAGCTTTCTTT
>TRBJ2-3|TRBV27|NA|NA
CASTNLGGGRTDTQYF
TGTGCCAGCACCAACCTCGGGGGCGGGCGCACAGATACGCAGTATTTT
>TRBJ1-1|TRBV6-2/TRBV6-3|NA|NA
CASSIQNTEAFF
TGTGCCAGCAGTATACAGAACACTGAAGCTTTCTTT
>TRBJ2-5|TRBV6-5|NA|NA
CASSHGGSGGETQYF
TGTGCCAGCAGCCACGGTGGTAGCGGCGGAGAGACCCAGTACTTC
>TRBJ1-5|TRBV19|few|NA
CASSSGGGNQPQHF
TGTGCCAGTTCCTCCGGGGGTGGCAATCAGCCCCAGCATTTT
>TRBJ1-1|TRBV6-5|NA|NA
CASSYSNLRGTEAFF
TGTGCCAGCAGTTACTCGAACTTAAGAGGGACTGAAGCTTTCTTT
>TRBJ1-5|TRBV19|NA|NA
CASSIGQGIQPQHF
TGTGCCAGTAGTATCGGCCAGGGTATTCAGCCCCAGCATTTT
>TRBJ1-2|TRBV29-1|NA|NA
CSVTRGANYGYTF
TGCAGCGTTACGCGGGGGGCTAACTATGGCTACACCTTC
>TRBJ2-5|TRBV29-1|NA|TRBD1
CSVETGTETQYF
TGCAGCGTTGAGACAGGGACGGAGACCCAGTACTTC
>TRBJ2-5|TRBV10-3|NA|NA
CAISNSPGLSQETQYF
TGTGCCATCAGTAACTCCCCAGGCCTTTCCCAAGAGACCCAGTACTTC
>TRBJ2-7|TRBV6-1|NA|NA
CASRSDGASYEQYF
TGTGCCAGCAGATCGGACGGGGCCTCCTACGAGCAGTACTTC
>TRBJ2-5|TRBV6-1|once|NA
CATGGTQYF
TGTGCCACCGGGGGAACCCAGTACTTC
>TRBJ2-5|TRBV18|NA|TRBD1
CASSGTQGAGETQYF
TGTGCCAGCTCGGGGACCCAGGGGGCCGGGGAGACCCAGTACTTC
>TRBJ2-3|TRBV11-2|NA|NA
CASSSRPTDTQYF
TGTGCCAGCAGCTCCCGACCAACAGATACGCAGTATTTT
>TRBJ2-1|TRBV2|NA|NA
CASSDWGNEQFF
TGTGCCAGCAGTGATTGGGGAAATGAGCAGTTCTTC
>TRBJ1-2|TRBV29-1|NA|NA
CSVENPGRGYGYTF
TGCAGCGTTGAAAACCCCGGGAGGGGCTATGGCTACACCTTC
>TRBJ2-7|TRBV6-1|once|NA
CASSVDTYEQYF
TGTGCCAGCAGTGTTGACACATACGAGCAGTACTTC
>TRBJ2-3|TRBV15|NA|TRBD2
CATSRRLAVGTDTQYF
TGTGCCACCAGCAGAAGACTAGCGGTTGGTACAGATACGCAGTATTTT
>TRBJ2-7|TRBV29-1|NA|TRBD2
CSVDGLAGVNEQYF
TGCAGCGTTGATGGTCTAGCGGGAGTTAACGAGCAGTACTTC
>TRBJ2-5|TRBV11-2|NA|NA
CASTLRDTVRQETQYF
TGTGCCAGCACCCTCCGGGACACCGTTCGGCAAGAGACCCAGTACTTC
>TRBJ2-3|TRBV29-1|few|NA
CSVASGADTQYF
TGCAGCGTTGCCTCTGGGGCAGATACGCAGTATTTT
>TRBJ1-1|TRBV29-1|NA|NA
CSALGAPTEAFF
TGCAGCGCCCTGGGGGCACCTACTGAAGCTTTCTTT